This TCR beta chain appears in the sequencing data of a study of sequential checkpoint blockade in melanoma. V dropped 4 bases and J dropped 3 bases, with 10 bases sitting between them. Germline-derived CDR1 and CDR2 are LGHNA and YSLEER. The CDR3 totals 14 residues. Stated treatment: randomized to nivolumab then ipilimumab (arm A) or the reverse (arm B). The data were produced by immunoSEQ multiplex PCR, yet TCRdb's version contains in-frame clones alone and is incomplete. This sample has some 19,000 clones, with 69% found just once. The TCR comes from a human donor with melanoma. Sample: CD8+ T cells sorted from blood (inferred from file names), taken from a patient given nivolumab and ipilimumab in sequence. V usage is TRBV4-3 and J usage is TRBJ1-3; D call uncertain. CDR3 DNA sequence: TGCGCCAGCAGCCCGGTATTTGATGGAAACACCATATATTTT. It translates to CASSPVFDGNTIYF.